The source of this TCR beta chain is a study of regulatory T cells in long-lasting Graves disease. With iRepertoire HTBI primers and Arm-PCR of CDR3 regions, TCR beta libraries were built. One entry per CDR3 protein results from TCRdb running MiXCR on the multiplex PCR reads. The table lists under 450,000 distinct CDR3 sequences, about an eighth of them singletons. This clonotype was detected ten times or more. Its antigen remains unknown. CDR3 length equals 14 residues. Germline CDR1 reads SGHRS; CDR2 reads YFSETQ. V lost 3 bases to trimming and J lost 2 bases; unmatched junction nucleotides: 3. General study points: Persistent Graves' patients showed a TCR diversity that was lower than that of newly diagnosed ones.

The time point: newly diagnosed GD, antithyroid drugs for less than 3 months. PBMCs were the source of the RNA used for TCR sequencing. Around 10 milliliters of peripheral blood were taken and placed in EDTA tubes. This same sample was also part of a study on T cells in Graves' hyperthyroidism and ophthalmopathy.

The source of this sequence is a woman under 30 with Graves disease. The chain combines TRBV5-1 with TRBJ2-7, with 9 bases aligning to TRBD1. The sample was peripheral blood mononuclear cells (PBMCs), taken at new diagnosis, from a patient treated with antithyroid drugs. The CDR3: CASSSGQGTYEQYF. The CDR3 nucleotides are TGCGCCAGCAGCTCGGGACAGGGAACCTACGAGCAGTACTTC.